This T cell receptor beta chain was identified during a study of post-analysis software for immune sequencing data. As for the study in general: Recorded subtypes: relapsing-remitting, secondary progressive, progressive-relapsing; some patients unannotated.

Included in the TCR beta cDNA libraries were unique molecular identifiers. TCRdb re-called the PCR reads through MiXCR, storing one row per CDR3 protein. The sample includes about 210,000 distinct CDR3 sequences, approximately 28% of them seen just once. This clonotype was counted a few times. What it recognizes is unknown. Study observations and caveats: There were several TRBV segments more frequent in patients than controls, and TRBV5-6, TRBV5-1 and TRBV20-1 were among them.

Germline trimming cut 3 bases from V and 4 bases from J; bases unmatched to any gene: 3. The length of the CDR3 is 15 residues. The germline V gene encodes CDR1 LGHNA and CDR2 YNFKEQ. The TCR was taken from a girl under 18 with multiple sclerosis. Sequencing was done on a sample of blood. The rearrangement joins TRBV4-2 to TRBJ2-5, with 12 bases that match TRBD2. CDR3: CASSQWTSGIETQYF. DNA of the CDR3: TGTGCCAGCAGCCAGTGGACTAGCGGGATAGAGACCCAGTACTTC.